The 32 T cell receptor beta chains given below trace back to one sample, sequenced in a study of T cells in Graves' hyperthyroidism and ophthalmopathy. RNA transcripts gave rise to amplified TCR beta CDR3 regions. The HTBI set primed first-round TCR CDR3 RT-PCR. MiXCR was run by TCRdb on the multiplex PCR reads, yielding one entry per CDR3 protein. This table has 490,000 or so distinct CDR3 sequences, nearly 20% appearing once. Sequenced input: blood. Receptor source: a man aged 35 to 55 with Graves' ophthalmopathy.

This clonotype has only a few counts. The chain employs TRBV6-1 and TRBJ2-3; TRBD1 aligns across 7 bases. Losses at the gene ends were 8 bases for V and 2 bases for J; bases not matched to a gene: 13. The CDR3 extends over 16 amino acids. The germline gives CDR1 MNHNS, CDR2 SASEGT. The CDR3 loop is CASGFYSGQITDTQYF. The DNA of the CDR3 is TGTGCCAGCGGTTTCTATTCGGGACAGATCACAGATACGCAGTATTTT.

This clonotype was counted many times. V is TRBV28 and J is TRBJ1-5; 8 positions match TRBD1. The V and J ends lost 2 bases and 6 bases, in that order; junction bases with no gene match: 6. The CDR3 length is 15 residues. Germline V gives CDR1 MDHEN, CDR2 SYDVKM. The CDR3 DNA reads TGTGCCAGCAGTTTACGCAGGGGGCTATTTCAGCCCCAGCATTTT. The encoded protein is CASSLRRGLFQPQHF. Drawing the rest from reference TRBV28 and TRBJ1-5, the complete variable domain is DVKVTQSSRYLVKRTGEKVFLECVQDMDHENMFWYRQDPGLGLRLIYFSYDVKMKEKGDIPEGYSVSREKKERFSLILESASTNQTSMYLCASSLRRGLFQPQHFGDGTRLSIL.

There are many counts of this clonotype. The V and J genes are TRBV19 and TRBJ1-1; 7 bases map to TRBD1. There are 18 residues in the CDR3. Per the germline V gene, CDR1 is LNHDA and CDR2 is SQIVND (reference sequence). V gave up 6 bases and J gave up 7 bases; unmatched junction bases: 23. The CDR3 sequence is CASRNAGLGATGRGEAFF. The CDR3 DNA sequence: TGTGCCAGTAGGAATGCGGGCTTAGGGGCGACAGGGAGAGGTGAAGCTTTCTTT.

This clonotype has just a few counts. The chain is built from TRBV28 and TRBJ2-1; the D call may be TRBD1 or TRBD2 (6 bases each). V lost 7 bases to trimming and J lost 4 bases, with 14 bases between them. Germline V CDR1 and CDR2: MDHEN, SYDVKM. The CDR3 runs 14 residues. The chain's CDR3 is CASTEGGPYNEQFF. CDR3 nucleotides: TGTGCCAGCACGGAGGGGGGACCGTACAATGAGCAGTTCTTC.

This clonotype was detected only a few times. This sequence joins TRBV13 and TRBJ1-1; perhaps TRBD1 as D (6 bases). The germline CDR1 and CDR2 sequences are PRHDT and FYEKMQ (reference sequence). V lost 5 bases and J lost 4, with 20 bases in between. CDR3 length: 16 residues. The CDR3, as DNA: TGTGCCAGCAGCCAGAACCGGGCAGGGGTTCCCACTGAAGCTTTCTTT. Its protein is CASSQNRAGVPTEAFF.

In its sample, this clonotype was seen a few times. The chain carries TRBV19 and TRBJ2-1, with D maybe TRBD2 (6 bases). The CDR3 covers 15 residues. The V and J ends lost 3 bases and 7 bases respectively, with 16 bases between them. Germline lookup yields CDR1 LNHDA and CDR2 SQIVND (reference sequence). Written as DNA, the CDR3 is TGTGCCAGTAGTATGGGGAGGCTGAAAGTTAATGAGCAGTTCTTC. This gives the protein CASSMGRLKVNEQFF.

This clonotype was observed a few times. The chain couples TRBV20-1 to TRBJ2-5; a possible D gene is TRBD1 (5 bases). Germline loops: CDR1 DFQATT, CDR2 SNEGSKA (reference sequence). Trimming shortened V by 2 bases and J by 4 bases, and 14 bases separated the two germline ends. The CDR3 spans 14 residues. The CDR3 nucleotides are TGCAGTGCTAGATTGGATTCTAGGGGAGAGACCCAGTACTTC. It codes for CSARLDSRGETQYF.

This clonotype was picked up a small number of times. The chain links TRBV7-2 to TRBJ2-5; 10 nucleotides align to TRBD2. Germline loops: CDR1 SGHTA, CDR2 FQGNSA. Trimming took 5 bases from V and 5 from J; bases not matched to a gene: 5. There are 14 residues in the CDR3. CDR3 coding DNA: TGTGCCAGCAGCCAACCGGGACTAGCGGAGACCCAGTACTTC. Translating it yields CASSQPGLAETQYF.

This clonotype was recorded many times. The gene calls are TRBV5-5 and TRBJ2-3, with unresolved D. Germline CDR1 reads SGHKS; CDR2 reads YYEKEE (reference sequence). There are 14 residues in the CDR3. Trimming stripped 9 bases from V and 2 bases from J, with 16 bases between. Here the CDR3 DNA reads TGTGCCACCAAGACTCCCGGAATCACAGATACGCAGTATTTT. Translation: CATKTPGITDTQYF.

The genes are TRBV4-1 and TRBJ2-2, with 10 bases that match TRBD2. CDR3 length: 13 amino acids. V trimming: 6 bases; J trimming: 6 bases; junction bases outside the gene matches: 1. Germline V gives CDR1 MGHRA, CDR2 YSYEKL. CDR3 sequence reads: CASRLAGAGELFF. DNA of the CDR3: TGCGCCAGCAGGCTAGCGGGGGCCGGGGAGCTGTTTTTT.

The chain employs TRBV20-1 and TRBJ1-4; D remains ambiguous. Trimming shortened V by 5 bases and J by 6 bases, and 13 bases separated the two germline ends. The CDR3 spans 13 residues. Germline V gives CDR1 DFQATT, CDR2 SNEGSKA (reference sequence). The CDR3 is CSARNGWDEKLFF. For the CDR3, the DNA is TGCAGTGCTCGGAATGGATGGGATGAAAAACTGTTTTTT.

This clonotype was picked up a small number of times. This chain joins TRBV7-2 and TRBJ2-3, with no clear D. V lost 1 base to trimming and J lost 2 bases, with 7 bases between them. This CDR3 contains 14 residues. The germline gives CDR1 SGHTA, CDR2 FQGNSA. CDR3 coding DNA: TGTGCCAGCAGCTTAGGATCTCTCACAGATACGCAGTATTTT. Its protein product is CASSLGSLTDTQYF.

The table lists this clonotype with a few counts. The gene calls are TRBV6-1 and TRBJ1-2, with D possibly matching TRBD1 (6 bases). The V and J ends lost 4 bases and 10 bases respectively, with 16 bases between them. CDR1 is MNHNS, CDR2 SASEGT, per germline. This CDR3 has 13 residues. CDR3 in DNA: TGTGCCAGCAGTGTCGAGGGGAGGGGGGTCTACACCTTC. It specifies CASSVEGRGVYTF.

This clonotype was seen at least ten times. V and J are TRBV28 and TRBJ2-7; the match to TRBD2 covers 8 bases. CDR1 MDHEN and CDR2 SYDVKM come from the germline V gene. There are 15 residues in the CDR3. V shed 5 bases, J shed 1 base, and the junction held 7 bases outside the gene matches. CDR3 DNA sequence: TGTGCCAGCAGTGCCTCCGGGACTAGATCCTACGAGCAGTACTTC. This sequence encodes CASSASGTRSYEQYF.

This clonotype was picked up many times. The V call is TRBV9, the J call TRBJ2-3; TRBD2 matches 7 bases. V was pared by 2 bases and J by 3 bases, with 6 bases of the junction left unmatched. The V gene's germline CDR1 is SGDLS and CDR2 YYNGEE. This CDR3 has 15 amino acids. CDR3 in amino acids: CASSVSASGTDTQYF. DNA for the CDR3: TGTGCCAGCAGCGTTTCGGCTAGCGGAACAGATACGCAGTATTTT.

V and J are TRBV19 and TRBJ1-2, with TRBD1 as a possible D gene (5 bases). There are 14 residues in the CDR3. CDR1 is LNHDA, CDR2 SQIVND, per germline (reference sequence). V gave up 8 bases and J gave up 4 bases, with 17 bases separating them. The CDR3 DNA sequence: TGTGCCAGTGCGGCCAGGGAGATTTTCTATGGCTACACCTTC. It is translated as CASAAREIFYGYTF.

The rearrangement joins TRBV12-3 or TRBV12-4 to TRBJ1-2, with 8 bases aligning to TRBD1. V was clipped by 8 bases and J by 4 bases; unmatched bases: 15. The CDR3 totals 16 residues. CDR3 amino acids: CASGGDRSSIRYGYTF. The CDR3 DNA reads as TGTGCCAGCGGGGGGGACAGGTCTTCAATCCGCTATGGCTACACCTTC.

Comments on this clonotype: A much larger clone differs from this one at a single base, so this may be a read error. The genes are TRBV5-1 and TRBJ2-1; 8 bases match TRBD2. The CDR3 has 14 residues. Germline CDR1 and CDR2: SGHRS and YFSETQ. DNA for the CDR3: TGTGCCAGCAGCTTGGGACTAGGACTTGATGAGCAGTTCTTC. Its protein product is CASSLGLGLDEQFF.

This chain uses TRBV20-1 with TRBJ2-7; maybe TRBD2 (7 bases). Trimming stripped 6 bases from V and 6 bases from J, with 15 bases between. In germline, CDR1 is DFQATT, CDR2 SNEGSKA (reference sequence). The CDR3 covers 12 residues. CDR3 amino acids: CSAPMRGLEQYF. The CDR3 DNA reads as TGCAGTGCCCCGATGCGGGGGCTCGAGCAGTACTTC.

This clonotype was counted between two and nine times. This chain connects TRBV5-4 to TRBJ2-1; 12 bases are a match to TRBD2. Trimming removed 3 bases from V and 8 bases from J; junction bases left unmatched: 6. Per germline, CDR1 SGHNT and CDR2 YYREEE (reference sequence). This CDR3 contains 15 residues. The CDR3 loop reads CASSSLAGGRDEQFF. The CDR3 DNA reads as TGTGCCAGCAGCTCCCTAGCGGGGGGGAGGGATGAGCAGTTCTTC.

CDR3 in amino acids: CSVGREGDTEAFF. The CDR3 DNA is TGCAGCGTTGGGAGGGAGGGGGATACTGAAGCTTTCTTT. V gene TRBV29-1 combines with J gene TRBJ1-1; D perhaps matches TRBD1 (6 bases). V dropped 4 bases and J dropped 5 bases, with 14 bases sitting between them. This CDR3 contains 13 residues. The germline V gene has CDR1 SQVTM and CDR2 ANQGSEA.

With respect to this clonotype: One end of the junction fails to match germline, which may point to a read error. This rearrangement joins TRBV7-7 to TRBJ2-1; D is unresolved. Germline loops: CDR1 SSHAT, CDR2 FNYEAQ (reference sequence). CDR3 length equals 13 residues. The DNA for the CDR3 is TGTGCTAGCAGCTTAAAGCGCGACGCTGAGCAGTTCTTC. This translates into CASSLKRDAEQFF.

A few counts support this clonotype. The chain links TRBV28 to TRBJ2-7; 7 positions agree with TRBD1. Germline-derived CDR1 and CDR2 are MDHEN and SYDVKM. The CDR3 consists of 13 residues. With 7 bases clipped from V and 4 bases from J, the junction kept 7 bases outside the gene matches. This CDR3 is CASTTGQSYEQYF. The CDR3 DNA sequence: TGTGCCAGCACCACGGGACAGAGTTACGAGCAGTACTTC.

This chain connects TRBV19 to TRBJ2-7, with unresolved D. Germline CDR1 and CDR2: LNHDA and SQIVND (reference sequence). Trimming removed 5 bases at V and 2 bases at J, with 16 bases between. The CDR3 has 15 amino acids. The DNA of the CDR3 is TGTGCCAGTAGTCTCGAAGATGGCCAGACCTACGAGCAGTACTTC. Translation gives CASSLEDGQTYEQYF.

This clonotype was detected ten times or more. The chain recombines TRBV27 with TRBJ2-1; D possibly uses TRBD1 or TRBD2 (5 bases each). V lost 0 bases, J lost 0 bases, and 9 bases lay in between. The germline CDR1 and CDR2 sequences are MNHEY and SMNVEV (reference sequence). The CDR3 totals 16 residues. As DNA, the CDR3 is TGTGCCAGCAGTTTATCGGAGAGGGGCTCCTACAATGAGCAGTTCTTC. This encodes CASSLSERGSYNEQFF.

This clonotype was detected ten times or more. V gene TRBV2 combines with J gene TRBJ1-1, with no clear D. This CDR3 has 14 residues. V was cut by 6 bases and J by 2 bases, with 13 bases left in between. Germline-derived CDR1 and CDR2 are SNHLY and FYNNEI. For the CDR3, the DNA is TGTGCCAGCAGCTATCCTGACTCTAACACTGAAGCTTTCTTT. Translating gives CASSYPDSNTEAFF.

The rearrangement uses TRBV12-3 or TRBV12-4 and TRBJ2-7; 7 positions match TRBD1. Trimming took 7 bases from V and 6 from J; bases not matched to a gene: 9. The CDR3 covers 13 residues. The CDR3 DNA follows: TGTGCCAGCACCAGCGACAGGGCGGGCGAGCAGTACTTC. Its protein is CASTSDRAGEQYF.

This clonotype was seen many times. The chain links TRBV7-8 to TRBJ2-7, with D maybe TRBD2 (6 bases). This CDR3 comprises 14 residues. Trimming cost V 3 bases and J 7 bases, with 16 bases left between them. Germline V gives CDR1 SGHVS, CDR2 FQNEAQ. CDR3 nucleotides: TGTGCCAGCAGCTTTGTCGACGGTCGGGGGGAGCAGTACTTC. This translates into CASSFVDGRGEQYF.

V gene TRBV29-1 combines with J gene TRBJ1-5; possibly TRBD1 for D (6 bases). Germline V gene lookup returns CDR1 SQVTM and CDR2 ANQGSEA. CDR3 size: 13 residues. Trimming took off 5 bases at V and 7 bases at J, with 15 bases between the two ends. CDR3 sequence: CSVSQGLGQPQHF. For the CDR3, the DNA is TGCAGCGTTTCACAGGGCCTGGGACAGCCCCAGCATTTT.

V is TRBV3-1 and J is TRBJ2-1; 8 bases agree with TRBD1. In germline, CDR1 is LGHDT, CDR2 YNNKEL (reference sequence). The CDR3 spans 13 residues. V was pared by 9 bases and J by 9 bases, with 10 bases of the junction left unmatched. CDR3 residues: CASSLRGHGEQFF. CDR3 DNA: TGTGCCAGTTCACTCAGGGGGCACGGTGAGCAGTTCTTC.

A single count supports this clonotype. The gene calls are TRBV9 and TRBJ2-1; 7 nucleotides line up with TRBD2. CDR3 length: 12 residues. CDR1 is SGDLS and CDR2 is YYNGEE in the germline V gene. V trimming: 3 bases; J trimming: 10 bases; junction bases outside the gene matches: 4. The CDR3, as DNA: TGTGCCAGCAGCGCACCGGGACTAGAGCAGTTCTTC. Protein product: CASSAPGLEQFF.

This clonotype was seen a few times. V is TRBV6-1 and J is TRBJ2-1, with D unclear. The germline V and J ends were trimmed by 6 bases and 8 bases, with 20 bases remaining between them. This CDR3 spans 15 amino acids. CDR1 and CDR2 (germline): MNHNS, SASEGT. The CDR3 nucleotides read TGTGCCAGCAGCTGGGATAATAGTGTCACCGATGAGCAGTTCTTC. Its protein product is CASSWDNSVTDEQFF.